The T cell receptor beta chain described here comes from a study of tumor and adjacent non-tumor tissue in lung cancer. The wider study: Aged about 30 to 76 years, patients included about 11 men and about five women with stage I to III disease. Samples averaged around 4 million productive TCRbeta reads each. Findings and caveats of the study: TCR diversity was significantly greater in tumor than normal lung tissue.

CDR1 and CDR2 (germline): KGHSH, LQKENI. V trimming: 3 bases; J trimming: 5 bases; junction bases outside the gene matches: 7. The CDR3 is 14 residues long. The library came from three nested PCR rounds adapted from ARM-PCR protocols. TCRdb re-called the multiplex PCR reads with MiXCR, one entry per CDR3 protein. The data contain some 95,000 distinct CDR3 sequences, 75% to 85% of them singletons. This sample's RNA came from whole unsorted tissue. This non-tumor lung sample came from over 3 cm beyond the tumor edge. On this clonotype: Its cognate antigen is unknown.

The chain joins TRBV18 to TRBJ2-7; 7 bases align to TRBD2. This clonotype was obtained from a man aged 60-69 years with small cell lung cancer. Material: distant non-tumor lung tissue. The CDR3 loop is CASSPTSITHEQYF. The CDR3 bases are TGTGCCAGCTCACCGACTAGCATCACTCACGAGCAGTACTTC.